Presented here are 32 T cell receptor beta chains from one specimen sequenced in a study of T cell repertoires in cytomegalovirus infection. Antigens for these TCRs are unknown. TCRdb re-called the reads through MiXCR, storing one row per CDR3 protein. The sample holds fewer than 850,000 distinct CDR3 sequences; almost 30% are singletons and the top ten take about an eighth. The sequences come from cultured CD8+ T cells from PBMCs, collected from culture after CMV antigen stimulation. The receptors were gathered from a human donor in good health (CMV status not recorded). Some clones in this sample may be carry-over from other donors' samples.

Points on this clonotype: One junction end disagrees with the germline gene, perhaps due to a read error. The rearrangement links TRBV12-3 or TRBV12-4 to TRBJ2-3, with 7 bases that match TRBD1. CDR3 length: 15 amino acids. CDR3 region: CASSLGGDSTDTQYF. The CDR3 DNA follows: TGTGCCAGCAGTTTAGGTGGGGACAGCACGGATACGCAGTATTTT.

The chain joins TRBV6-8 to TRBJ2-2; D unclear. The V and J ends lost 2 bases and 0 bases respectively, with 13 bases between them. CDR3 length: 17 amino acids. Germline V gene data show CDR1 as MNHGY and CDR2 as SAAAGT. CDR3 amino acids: CASSYDPWSANTGELFF. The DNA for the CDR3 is TGTGCCAGCAGTTACGATCCCTGGTCAGCGAACACCGGGGAGCTGTTTTTT.

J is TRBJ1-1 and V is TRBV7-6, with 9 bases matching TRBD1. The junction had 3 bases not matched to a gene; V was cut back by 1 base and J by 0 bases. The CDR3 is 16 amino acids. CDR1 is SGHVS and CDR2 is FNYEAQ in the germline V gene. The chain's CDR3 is CASSLDGTGLNTEAFF. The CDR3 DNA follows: TGTGCCAGCAGCTTAGATGGGACAGGGTTGAACACTGAAGCTTTCTTT.

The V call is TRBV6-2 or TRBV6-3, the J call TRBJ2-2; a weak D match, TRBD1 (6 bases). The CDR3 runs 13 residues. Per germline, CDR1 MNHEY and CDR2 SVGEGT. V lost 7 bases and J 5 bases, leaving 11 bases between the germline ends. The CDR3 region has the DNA TGTGCCAGCATGGGGACACAAACCGGGGAGCTGTTTTTT. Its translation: CASMGTQTGELFF.

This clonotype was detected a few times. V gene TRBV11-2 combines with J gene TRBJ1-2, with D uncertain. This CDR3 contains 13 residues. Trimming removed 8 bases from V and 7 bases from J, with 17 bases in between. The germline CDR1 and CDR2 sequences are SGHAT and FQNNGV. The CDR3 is CASFIPLVAGYTF. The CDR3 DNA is TGTGCCAGCTTCATTCCGCTCGTTGCTGGCTACACCTTC.

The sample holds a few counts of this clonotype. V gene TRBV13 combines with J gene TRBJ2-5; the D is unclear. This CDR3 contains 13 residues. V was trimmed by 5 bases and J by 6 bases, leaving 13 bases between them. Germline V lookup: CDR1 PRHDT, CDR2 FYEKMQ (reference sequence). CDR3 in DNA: TGTGCCAGCAGCCCCCGTTCCACGCAGACCCAGTACTTC. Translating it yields CASSPRSTQTQYF.

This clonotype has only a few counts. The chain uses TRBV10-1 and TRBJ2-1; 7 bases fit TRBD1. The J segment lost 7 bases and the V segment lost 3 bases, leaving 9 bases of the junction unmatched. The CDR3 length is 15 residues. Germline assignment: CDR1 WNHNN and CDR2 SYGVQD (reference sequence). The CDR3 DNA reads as TGCGCCAGCAGTGACGGTCGCGGCAGGGGGAATGAGCAGTTCTTC. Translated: CASSDGRGRGNEQFF.

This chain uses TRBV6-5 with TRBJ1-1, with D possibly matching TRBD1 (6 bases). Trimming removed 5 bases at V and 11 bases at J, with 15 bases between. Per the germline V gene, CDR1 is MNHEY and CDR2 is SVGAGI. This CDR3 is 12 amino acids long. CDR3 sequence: CASSLSSGVAFF. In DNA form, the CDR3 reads TGTGCCAGCAGTCTTTCCTCAGGGGTGGCTTTCTTT.

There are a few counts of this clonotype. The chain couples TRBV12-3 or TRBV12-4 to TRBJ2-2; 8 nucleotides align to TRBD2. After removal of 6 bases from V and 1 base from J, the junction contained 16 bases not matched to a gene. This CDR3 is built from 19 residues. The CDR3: CASSLTFRGGIRNTGELFF. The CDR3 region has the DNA TGTGCCAGCAGCCTGACCTTTCGGGGGGGGATCAGGAACACCGGGGAGCTGTTTTTT.

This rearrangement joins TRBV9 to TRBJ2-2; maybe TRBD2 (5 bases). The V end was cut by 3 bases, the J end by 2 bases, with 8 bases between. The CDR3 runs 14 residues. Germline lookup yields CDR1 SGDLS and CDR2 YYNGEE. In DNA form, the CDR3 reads TGTGCCAGCAGCGGACTACAAAACACCGGGGAGCTGTTTTTT. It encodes CASSGLQNTGELFF.

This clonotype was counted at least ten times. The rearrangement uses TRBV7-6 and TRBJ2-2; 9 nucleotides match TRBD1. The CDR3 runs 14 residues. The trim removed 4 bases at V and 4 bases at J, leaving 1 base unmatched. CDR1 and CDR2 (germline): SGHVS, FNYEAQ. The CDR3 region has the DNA TGTGCCAGCAGCTCGGGACAGGGCACCGGGGAGCTGTTTTTT. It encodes CASSSGQGTGELFF.

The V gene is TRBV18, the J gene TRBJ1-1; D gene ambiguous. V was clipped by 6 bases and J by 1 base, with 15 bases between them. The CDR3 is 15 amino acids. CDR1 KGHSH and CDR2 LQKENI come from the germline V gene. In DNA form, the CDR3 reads TGTGCCAGCTCCGCTCCGGAGGCGGGGAACACTGAAGCTTTCTTT. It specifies CASSAPEAGNTEAFF.

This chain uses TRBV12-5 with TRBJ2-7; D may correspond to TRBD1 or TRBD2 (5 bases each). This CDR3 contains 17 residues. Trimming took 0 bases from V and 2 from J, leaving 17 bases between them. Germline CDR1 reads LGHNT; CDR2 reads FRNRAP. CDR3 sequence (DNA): TGTGCTAGTGGTTTGGTAGGGTTCGGGGACCAGGCCTACGAGCAGTACTTC. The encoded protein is CASGLVGFGDQAYEQYF.

The CDR3 coding sequence is TGTGCCAGTAGTATTTTAACTACCGGGGAGCTGTTTTTT. Amino acids: CASSILTTGELFF. The chain is built from TRBV19 and TRBJ2-2; D remains unclear. This CDR3 has 13 residues. V shed 3 bases and J shed 5 bases, with 7 bases lying between them. Germline CDR1 LNHDA, CDR2 SQIVND (reference sequence).

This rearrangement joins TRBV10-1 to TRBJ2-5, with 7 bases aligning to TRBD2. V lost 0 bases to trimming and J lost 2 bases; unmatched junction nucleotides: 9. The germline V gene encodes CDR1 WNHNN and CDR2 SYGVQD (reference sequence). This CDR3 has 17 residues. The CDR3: CASSESGGGHPQETQYF. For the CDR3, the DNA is TGCGCCAGCAGTGAGTCGGGGGGGGGTCATCCGCAAGAGACCCAGTACTTC.

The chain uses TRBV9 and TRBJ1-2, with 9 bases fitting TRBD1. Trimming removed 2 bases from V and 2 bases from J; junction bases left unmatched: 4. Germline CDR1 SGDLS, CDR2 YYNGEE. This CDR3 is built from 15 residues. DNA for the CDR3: TGTGCCAGCAGCGTTTCCGGGACAGGGAACTATGGCTACACCTTC. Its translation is CASSVSGTGNYGYTF.

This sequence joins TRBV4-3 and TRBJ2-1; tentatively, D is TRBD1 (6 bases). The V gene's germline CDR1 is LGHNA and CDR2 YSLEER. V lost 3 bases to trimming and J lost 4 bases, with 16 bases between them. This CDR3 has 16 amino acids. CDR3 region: CASSHPLGTPYNEQFF. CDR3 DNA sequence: TGCGCCAGCAGCCACCCCCTTGGGACACCGTACAATGAGCAGTTCTTC.

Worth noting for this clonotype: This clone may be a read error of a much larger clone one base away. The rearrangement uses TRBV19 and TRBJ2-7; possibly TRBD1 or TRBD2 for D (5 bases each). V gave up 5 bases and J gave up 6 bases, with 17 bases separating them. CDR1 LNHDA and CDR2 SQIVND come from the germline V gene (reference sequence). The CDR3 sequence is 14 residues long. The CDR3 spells CASSFWGSPFEQYF. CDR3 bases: TGTGCCAGTAGTTTTTGGGGGTCTCCGTTCGAGCAGTACTTC.

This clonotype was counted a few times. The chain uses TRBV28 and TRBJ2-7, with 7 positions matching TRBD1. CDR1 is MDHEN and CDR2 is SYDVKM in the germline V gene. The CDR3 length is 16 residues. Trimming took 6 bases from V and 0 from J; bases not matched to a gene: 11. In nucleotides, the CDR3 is TGTGCCAGCAGCCCCCTGACAGGGCAGTCCTCCTACGAGCAGTACGTC. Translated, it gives CASSPLTGQSSYEQYV.

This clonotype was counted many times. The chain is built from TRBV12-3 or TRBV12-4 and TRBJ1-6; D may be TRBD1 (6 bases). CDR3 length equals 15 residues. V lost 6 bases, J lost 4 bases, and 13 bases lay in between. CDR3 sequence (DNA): TGTGCCAGCAGACCGGACAGACCTTATAATTCACCCCTCCACTTT. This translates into CASRPDRPYNSPLHF.

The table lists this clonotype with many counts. CDR3 nucleotides: TGCGCCAGCAGCCAAGCGCGGGTCGCAGATACGCAGTATTTT. This codes for CASSQARVADTQYF. This rearrangement joins TRBV4-1 to TRBJ2-3; TRBD2 might be the D (5 bases). Trimming removed 1 base at V and 4 bases at J, with 9 bases between. The CDR3 sequence is 14 residues long. Germline CDR1 reads MGHRA; CDR2 reads YSYEKL.

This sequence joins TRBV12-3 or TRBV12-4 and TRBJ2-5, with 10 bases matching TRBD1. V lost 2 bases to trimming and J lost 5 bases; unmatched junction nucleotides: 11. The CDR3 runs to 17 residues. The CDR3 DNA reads TGTGCCAGCAGTTTAAGTTGGGACAGGGGATTTGGGGAGACCCAGTACTTC. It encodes CASSLSWDRGFGETQYF.

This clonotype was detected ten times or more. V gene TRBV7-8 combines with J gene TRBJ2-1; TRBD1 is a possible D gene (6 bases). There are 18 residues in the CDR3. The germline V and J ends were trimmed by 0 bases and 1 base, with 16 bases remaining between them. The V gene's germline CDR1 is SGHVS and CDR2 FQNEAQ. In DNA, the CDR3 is TGTGCCAGCAGCTTAGCCCCAACACAGGGTCGATCCTACAATGAGCAGTTCTTC. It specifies CASSLAPTQGRSYNEQFF. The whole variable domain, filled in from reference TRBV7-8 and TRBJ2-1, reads GAGVSQSPRYKVAKRGQDVALRCDPISGHVSLFWYQQALGQGPEFLTYFQNEAQLDKSGLPSDRFFAERPEGSVSTLKIQRTQQEDSAVYLCASSLAPTQGRSYNEQFFGPGTRLTVL.

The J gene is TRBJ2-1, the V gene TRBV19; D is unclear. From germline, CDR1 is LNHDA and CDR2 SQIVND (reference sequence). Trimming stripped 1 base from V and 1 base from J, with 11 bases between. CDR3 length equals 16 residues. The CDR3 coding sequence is TGTGCCAGTAGTATAGGAGCCTTTACTTCCTACAATGAGCAGTTCTTC. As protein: CASSIGAFTSYNEQFF.

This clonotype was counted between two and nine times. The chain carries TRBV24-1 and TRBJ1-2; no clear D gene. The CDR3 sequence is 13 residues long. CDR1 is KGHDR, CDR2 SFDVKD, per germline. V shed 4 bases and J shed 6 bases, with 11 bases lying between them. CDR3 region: CATSEATANGYTF. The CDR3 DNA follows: TGTGCCACCAGTGAGGCAACGGCGAATGGCTACACCTTC.

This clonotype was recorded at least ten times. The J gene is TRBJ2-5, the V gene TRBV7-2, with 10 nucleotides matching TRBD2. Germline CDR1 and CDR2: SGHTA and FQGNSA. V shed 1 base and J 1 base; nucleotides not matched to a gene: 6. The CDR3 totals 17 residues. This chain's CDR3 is CASSLDQLAGLQETQYF. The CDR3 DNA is TGTGCCAGCAGCTTAGATCAACTAGCGGGGCTCCAAGAGACCCAGTACTTC. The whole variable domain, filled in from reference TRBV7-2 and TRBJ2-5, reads GAGVSQSPSNKVTEKGKDVELRCDPISGHTALYWYRQSLGQGLEFLIYFQGNSAPDKSGLPSDRFSAERTGGSVSTLTIQRTQQEDSAVYLCASSLDQLAGLQETQYFGPGTRLLVL.

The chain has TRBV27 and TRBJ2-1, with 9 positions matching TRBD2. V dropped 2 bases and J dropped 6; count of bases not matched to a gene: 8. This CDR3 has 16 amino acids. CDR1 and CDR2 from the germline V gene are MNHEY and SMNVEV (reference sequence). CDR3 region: CASSLRIAGDTNEQFF. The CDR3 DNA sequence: TGTGCCAGCAGTTTAAGGATAGCGGGGGACACCAATGAGCAGTTCTTC.

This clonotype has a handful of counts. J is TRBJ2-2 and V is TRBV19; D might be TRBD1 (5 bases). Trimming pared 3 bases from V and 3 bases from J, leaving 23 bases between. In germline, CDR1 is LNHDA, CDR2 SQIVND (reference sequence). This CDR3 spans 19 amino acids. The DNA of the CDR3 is TGTGCCAGTAGTATCTCTAGGGGAACCATCCTCGAGGACACCGGGGAGCTGTTTTTT. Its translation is CASSISRGTILEDTGELFF. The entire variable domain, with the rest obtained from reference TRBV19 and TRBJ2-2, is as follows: DGGITQSPKYLFRKEGQNVTLSCEQNLNHDAMYWYRQDPGQGLRLIYYSQIVNDFQKGDIAEGYSVSREKKESFPLTVTSAQKNPTAFYLCASSISRGTILEDTGELFFGEGSRLTVL.

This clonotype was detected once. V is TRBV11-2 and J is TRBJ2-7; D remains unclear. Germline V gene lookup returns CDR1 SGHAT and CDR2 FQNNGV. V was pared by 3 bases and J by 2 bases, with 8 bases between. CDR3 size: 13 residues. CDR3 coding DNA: TGTGCCAGCAGCTTCGGCCCCACCTACGAGCAGTACGTC. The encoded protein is CASSFGPTYEQYV.

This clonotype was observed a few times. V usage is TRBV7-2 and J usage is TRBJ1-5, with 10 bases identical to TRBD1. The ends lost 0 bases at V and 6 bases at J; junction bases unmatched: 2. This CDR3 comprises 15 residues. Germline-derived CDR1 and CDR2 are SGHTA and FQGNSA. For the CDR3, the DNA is TGTGCCAGCAGCTTAGCCGGGACAGGGGCTCAGCCCCAGCATTTT. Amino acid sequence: CASSLAGTGAQPQHF.

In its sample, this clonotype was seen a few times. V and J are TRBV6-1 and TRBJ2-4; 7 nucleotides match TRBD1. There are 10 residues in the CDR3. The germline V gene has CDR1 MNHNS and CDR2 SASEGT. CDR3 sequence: CASGQVPQYF. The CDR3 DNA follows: TGTGCTTCCGGACAGGTGCCTCAGTACTTC.

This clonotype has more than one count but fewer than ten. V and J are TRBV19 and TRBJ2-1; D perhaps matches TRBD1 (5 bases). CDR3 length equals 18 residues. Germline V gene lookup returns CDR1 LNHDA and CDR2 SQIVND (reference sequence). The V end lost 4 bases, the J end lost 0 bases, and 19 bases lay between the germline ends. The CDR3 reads CASSTPVLQAVSYNEQFF. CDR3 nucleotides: TGTGCCAGTAGTACGCCTGTCCTACAGGCGGTCTCCTACAATGAGCAGTTCTTC.